This is a list of T cell receptor beta chains from one sample in a study of blood T cells in healthy people across ages. Using its own MiXCR run on the 5' RACE reads, TCRdb lists one record per CDR3 protein. In the table there are under 1,000,000 distinct CDR3 sequences, around 36% of which are singletons. The sample consisted of blood. Receptors originate from a man aged 18-30 years in good health. Both conserved end residues are part of each CDR3. The D gene is left open where the match is weak. Part of the rows lack a size; the others show once, few, many or a class for expanded clones.

V	J	size	D	DNA	CDR3
TRBV7-2	TRBJ2-5	few	TRBD2	TGTGCCAGCAGCTGGGGACGGGGGGACCAAGAGACCCAGTACTTC	CASSWGRGDQETQYF
TRBV10-2	TRBJ2-5	-	TRBD1	TGCGCCAGCAGTGAGTCGAAGGGGACAGCCCAAGAGACCCAGTACTTC	CASSESKGTAQETQYF
TRBV20-1	TRBJ2-7	few	-	TGCAGTGCTAGAACGCGGGGCGGGGCCTCCTACAATGAGCAGTACTTC	CSARTRGGASYNEQYF
TRBV20-1	TRBJ2-7	-	-	TGCAGTGCTAGACCCCTAGGGGGGGACTCCTACGAGCAGTACTTC	CSARPLGGDSYEQYF
TRBV13	TRBJ2-1	-	-	TGTGCCAGCAGCATAACCGGGACGGTCCCCTACAATGAGCAGTTCTTC	CASSITGTVPYNEQFF
TRBV5-6	TRBJ1-2	-	-	TGTGCCAGCGGCTCCCTAAATGACGCCTATGGCTACACCTTC	CASGSLNDAYGYTF
TRBV20-1	TRBJ1-6	few	TRBD1	TGCAGTGCCCGTCGGGACAGGCTTGCGGTAGCAAATTCACCCCTCCACTTT	CSARRDRLAVANSPLHF
TRBV5-1	TRBJ2-1	-	-	TGCGCCAGCAGCTTGGGGAGCGCGGCCTACAATGAGCAGTTCTTC	CASSLGSAAYNEQFF
TRBV18	TRBJ2-7	few	TRBD1	TGTGCCAGCTCAACCGGGACAGCTTACGAGCAGTACTTC	CASSTGTAYEQYF
TRBV12-3/TRBV12-4	TRBJ1-1	-	-	TGTGCCAGCAGTCCCCGGGACGGCTCATGGACTGAAGCTTTCTTT	CASSPRDGSWTEAFF
TRBV29-1	TRBJ2-5	-	-	TGCAGCGCTGAAGGTCTGGGGGTGGGAATAAGGGAGACCCAGTACTTC	CSAEGLGVGIRETQYF
TRBV20-1	TRBJ1-1	once	-	TGCAGTGCTAGGGCGGACAGAATCACTGAAGCTTTCTTT	CSARADRITEAFF
TRBV4-1	TRBJ1-3	once	TRBD1	TGCGCCAGCAGCCAGTCGGGACAGCCAAGCTCTGGAAACACCATATATTTT	CASSQSGQPSSGNTIYF
TRBV9	TRBJ1-4	-	-	TGTGCCAGCAGCGTAGAAGGTAGTTCCGCTAATGAAAAACTGTTTTTT	CASSVEGSSANEKLFF
TRBV30	TRBJ2-7	-	-	TGTGCCTGGTCGGTCACGGGGTACGAGCAGTACTTC	CAWSVTGYEQYF
TRBV20-1	TRBJ2-7	-	-	TGCAGTGCTGAGGCTAGCGAGACTCTCTACGAGCAGTACTTC	CSAEASETLYEQYF